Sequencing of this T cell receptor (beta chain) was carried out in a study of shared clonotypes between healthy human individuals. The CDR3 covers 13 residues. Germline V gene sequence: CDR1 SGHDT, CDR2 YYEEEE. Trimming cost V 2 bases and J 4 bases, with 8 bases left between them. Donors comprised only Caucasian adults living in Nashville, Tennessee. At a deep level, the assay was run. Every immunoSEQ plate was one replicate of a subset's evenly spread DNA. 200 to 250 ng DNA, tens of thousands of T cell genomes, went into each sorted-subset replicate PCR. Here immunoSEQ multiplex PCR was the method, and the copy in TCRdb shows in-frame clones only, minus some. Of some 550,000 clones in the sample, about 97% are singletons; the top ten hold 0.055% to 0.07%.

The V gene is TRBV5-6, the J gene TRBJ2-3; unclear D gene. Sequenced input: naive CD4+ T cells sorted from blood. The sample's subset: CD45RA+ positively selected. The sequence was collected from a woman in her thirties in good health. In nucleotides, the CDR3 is TGTGCCAGCAGCTTACGGGCGGCAGATACGCAGTATTTT. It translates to CASSLRAADTQYF.